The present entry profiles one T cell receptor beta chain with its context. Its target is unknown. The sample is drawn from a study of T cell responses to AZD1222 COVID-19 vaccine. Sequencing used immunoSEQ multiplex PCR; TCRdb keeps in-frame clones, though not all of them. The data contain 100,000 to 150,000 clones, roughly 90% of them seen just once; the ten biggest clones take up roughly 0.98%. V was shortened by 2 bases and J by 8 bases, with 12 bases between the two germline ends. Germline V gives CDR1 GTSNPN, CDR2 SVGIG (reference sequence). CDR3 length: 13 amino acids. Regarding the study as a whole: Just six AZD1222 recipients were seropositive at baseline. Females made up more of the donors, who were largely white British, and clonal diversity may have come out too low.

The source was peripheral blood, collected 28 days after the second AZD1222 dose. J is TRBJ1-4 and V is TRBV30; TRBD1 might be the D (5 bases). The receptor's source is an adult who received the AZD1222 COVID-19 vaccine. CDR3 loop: CAWSLGAEEKLFF. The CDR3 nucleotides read TGTGCCTGGAGTTTAGGGGCGGAAGAAAAACTGTTTTTT.